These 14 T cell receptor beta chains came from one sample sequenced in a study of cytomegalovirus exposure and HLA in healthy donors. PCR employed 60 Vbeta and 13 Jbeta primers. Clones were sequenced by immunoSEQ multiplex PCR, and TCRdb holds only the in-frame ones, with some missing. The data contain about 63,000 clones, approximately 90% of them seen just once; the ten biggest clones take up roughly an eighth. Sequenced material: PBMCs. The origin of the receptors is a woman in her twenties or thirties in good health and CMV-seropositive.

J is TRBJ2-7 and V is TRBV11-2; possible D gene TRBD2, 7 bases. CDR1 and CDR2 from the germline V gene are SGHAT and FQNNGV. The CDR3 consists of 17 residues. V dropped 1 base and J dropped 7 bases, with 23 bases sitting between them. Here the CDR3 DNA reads TGTGCCAGCAGCTTAGTTGGCGGGAGCCAGGGGTTCAAGGAGCAGTACTTC. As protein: CASSLVGGSQGFKEQYF. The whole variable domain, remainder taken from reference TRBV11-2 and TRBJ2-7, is EAGVAQSPRYKIIEKRQSVAFWCNPISGHATLYWYQQILGQGPKLLIQFQNNGVVDDSQLPKDRFSAERLKGVDSTLKIQPAKLEDSAVYLCASSLVGGSQGFKEQYFGPGTRLTVT.

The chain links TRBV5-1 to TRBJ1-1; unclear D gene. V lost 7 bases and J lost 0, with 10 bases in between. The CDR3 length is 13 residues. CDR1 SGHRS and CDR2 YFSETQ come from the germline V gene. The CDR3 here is CASQTYMNTEAFF. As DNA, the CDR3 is TGCGCCAGCCAGACATACATGAACACTGAAGCTTTCTTT.

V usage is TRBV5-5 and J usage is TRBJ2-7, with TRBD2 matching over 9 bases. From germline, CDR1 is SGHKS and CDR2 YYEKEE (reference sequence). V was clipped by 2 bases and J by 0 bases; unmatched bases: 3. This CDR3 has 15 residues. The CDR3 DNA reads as TGTGCCAGCAGCTTCGTAGCGGGGGACTCCTACGAGCAGTACTTC. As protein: CASSFVAGDSYEQYF.

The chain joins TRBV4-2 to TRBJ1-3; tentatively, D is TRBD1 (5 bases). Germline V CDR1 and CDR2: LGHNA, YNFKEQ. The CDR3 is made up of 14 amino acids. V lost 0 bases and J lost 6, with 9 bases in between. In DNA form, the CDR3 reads TGTGCCAGCAGCCAAGACAGGGTGGAAAACACCATATATTTT. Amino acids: CASSQDRVENTIYF.

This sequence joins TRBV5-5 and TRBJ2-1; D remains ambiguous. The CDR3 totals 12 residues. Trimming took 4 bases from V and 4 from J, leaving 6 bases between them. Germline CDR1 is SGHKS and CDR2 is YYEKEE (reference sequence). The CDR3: CASSPTYNEQFF. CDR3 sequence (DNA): TGTGCCAGCAGCCCGACATACAATGAGCAGTTCTTC.

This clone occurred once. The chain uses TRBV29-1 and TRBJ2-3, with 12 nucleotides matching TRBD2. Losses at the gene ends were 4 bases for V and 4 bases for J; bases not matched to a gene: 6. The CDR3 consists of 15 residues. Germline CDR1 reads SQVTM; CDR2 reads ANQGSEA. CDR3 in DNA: TGCAGCGTTGCCCCCAGACTAGCGGGAGCAGATACGCAGTATTTT. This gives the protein CSVAPRLAGADTQYF.

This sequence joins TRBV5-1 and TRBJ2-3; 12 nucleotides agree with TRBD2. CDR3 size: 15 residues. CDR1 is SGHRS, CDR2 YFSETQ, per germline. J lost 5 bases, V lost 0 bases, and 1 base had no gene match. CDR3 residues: CASSLGLAGVDTQYF. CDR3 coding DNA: TGCGCCAGCAGCTTGGGACTAGCGGGAGTAGATACGCAGTATTTT.

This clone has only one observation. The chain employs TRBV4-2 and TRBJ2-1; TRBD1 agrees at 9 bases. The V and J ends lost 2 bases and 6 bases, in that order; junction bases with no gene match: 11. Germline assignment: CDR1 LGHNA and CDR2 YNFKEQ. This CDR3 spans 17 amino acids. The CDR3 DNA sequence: TGTGCCAGCAGCCAACCCTTTCCGGGACAGGGACTCAATGAGCAGTTCTTC. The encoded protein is CASSQPFPGQGLNEQFF.

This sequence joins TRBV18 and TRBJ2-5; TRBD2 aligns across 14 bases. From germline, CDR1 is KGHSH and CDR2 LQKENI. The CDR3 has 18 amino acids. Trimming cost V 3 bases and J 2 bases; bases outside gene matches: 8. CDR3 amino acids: CASSPGLAGGGNQETQYF. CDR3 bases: TGTGCCAGCTCACCTGGACTAGCGGGAGGAGGTAATCAAGAGACCCAGTACTTC. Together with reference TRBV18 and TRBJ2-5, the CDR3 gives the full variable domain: NAGVMQNPRHLVRRRGQEARLRCSPMKGHSHVYWYRQLPEEGLKFMVYLQKENIIDESGMPKERFSAEFPKEGPSILRIQQVVRGDSAAYFCASSPGLAGGGNQETQYFGPGTRLLVL.

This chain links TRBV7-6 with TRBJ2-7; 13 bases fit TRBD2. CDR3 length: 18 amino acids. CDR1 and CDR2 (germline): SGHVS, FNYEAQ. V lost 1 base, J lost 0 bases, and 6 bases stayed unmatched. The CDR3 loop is CASSLGLAGGLSSYEQYF. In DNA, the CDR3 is TGTGCCAGCAGCTTAGGACTAGCGGGAGGCCTCAGCTCCTACGAGCAGTACTTC.

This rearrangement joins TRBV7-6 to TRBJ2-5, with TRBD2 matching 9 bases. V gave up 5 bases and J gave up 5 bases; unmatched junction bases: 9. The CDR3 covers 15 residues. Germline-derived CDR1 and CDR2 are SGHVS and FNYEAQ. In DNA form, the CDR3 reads TGTGCCAGCAGCCCAGAGCGGGAGGTTTTGGAGACCCAGTACTTC. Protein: CASSPEREVLETQYF.

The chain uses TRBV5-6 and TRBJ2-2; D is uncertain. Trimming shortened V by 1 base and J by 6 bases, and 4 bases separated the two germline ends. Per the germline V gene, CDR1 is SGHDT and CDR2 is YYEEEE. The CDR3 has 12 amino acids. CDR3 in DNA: TGTGCCAGCAGCTTGTCGTCCGGGGAGCTGTTTTTT. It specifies CASSLSSGELFF. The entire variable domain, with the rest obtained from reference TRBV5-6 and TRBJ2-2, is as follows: DAGVTQSPTHLIKTRGQQVTLRCSPKSGHDTVSWYQQALGQGPQFIFQYYEEEERQRGNFPDRFSGHQFPNYSSELNVNALLLGDSALYLCASSLSSGELFFGEGSRLTVL.

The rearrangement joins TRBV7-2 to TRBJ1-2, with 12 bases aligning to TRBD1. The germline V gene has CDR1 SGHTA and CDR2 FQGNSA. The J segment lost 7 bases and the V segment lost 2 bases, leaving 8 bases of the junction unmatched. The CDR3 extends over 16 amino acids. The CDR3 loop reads CASSLTAGTGGRGYTF. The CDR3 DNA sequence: TGTGCCAGCAGCTTAACAGCCGGGACAGGGGGCCGTGGCTACACCTTC.

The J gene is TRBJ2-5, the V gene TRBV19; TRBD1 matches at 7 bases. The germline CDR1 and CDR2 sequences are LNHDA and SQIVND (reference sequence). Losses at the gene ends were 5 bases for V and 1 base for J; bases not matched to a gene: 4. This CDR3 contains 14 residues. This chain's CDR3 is CASSLRGLQETQYF. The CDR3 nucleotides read TGTGCCAGTAGTCTTAGGGGGCTCCAAGAGACCCAGTACTTC.